This section outlines one T cell receptor (beta chain) sequence together with its context. Some clones are missing from TCRdb's copy, which holds only in-frame ones; the method was immunoSEQ multiplex PCR. This table holds about 250,000 clones, approximately 90% found once. This specimen belongs to a study of blood T cell repertoires in COVID-19. V dropped 5 bases and J dropped 5 bases, with 13 bases sitting between them. The CDR3 is 14 amino acids. Germline CDR1 SNHLY, CDR2 FYNNEI. The gene calls are TRBV2 and TRBJ1-5, with a weak D call TRBD1 (5 bases). The sequenced sample consisted of PBMCs or T cells enriched from blood (not recorded which). This clonotype was obtained from a man in his forties or fifties who had recovered from COVID-19. DNA of the CDR3: TGTGCCAGCAGTTCGACAGTGGTGGATCAGCCCCAGCATTTT. Residues: CASSSTVVDQPQHF.